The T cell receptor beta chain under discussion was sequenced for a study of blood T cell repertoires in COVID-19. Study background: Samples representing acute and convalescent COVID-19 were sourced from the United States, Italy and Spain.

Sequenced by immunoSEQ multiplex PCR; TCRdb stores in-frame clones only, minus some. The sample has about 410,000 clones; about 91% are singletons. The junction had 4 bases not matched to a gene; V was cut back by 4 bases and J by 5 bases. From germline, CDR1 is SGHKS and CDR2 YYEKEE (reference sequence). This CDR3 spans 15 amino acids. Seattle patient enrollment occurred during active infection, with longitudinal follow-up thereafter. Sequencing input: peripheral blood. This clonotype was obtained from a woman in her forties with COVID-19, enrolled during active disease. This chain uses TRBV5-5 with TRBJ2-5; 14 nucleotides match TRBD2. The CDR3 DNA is TGTGCCAGCAGCCCGGGACTAGCGGGAGACGAGACCCAGTACTTC. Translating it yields CASSPGLAGDETQYF.